The 31 T cell receptor beta chains below were found in one sample sequenced in a study of T cell changes during pregnancy in multiple sclerosis. Measured with immunoSEQ multiplex PCR; TCRdb has only the in-frame clones, and not every one. The table lists 40,000 or so clones, about nine tenths of them singletons. This material consisted of CD8+ T cells from peripheral blood mononuclear cells, taken in the second trimester of pregnancy. These receptors were obtained from a female donor with multiple sclerosis, enrolled in a pregnancy study.

The V gene is TRBV30, the J gene TRBJ2-2, with 8 bases identical to TRBD1. The CDR3 totals 12 residues. Germline CDR1 and CDR2: GTSNPN and SVGIG (reference sequence). V was clipped by 5 bases and J by 7 bases; unmatched bases: 3. CDR3 residues: CAWDRGDGELFF. Written as DNA, the CDR3 is TGTGCCTGGGACAGGGGTGACGGGGAGCTGTTTTTT.

This sequence joins TRBV5-1 and TRBJ1-1; the D is unclear. Between the trimmed V and J ends, which lost 2 bases and 0 bases, there was a span of 8 bases. CDR1 SGHRS and CDR2 YFSETQ come from the germline V gene. CDR3 size: 14 residues. CDR3 loop: CASSLRSMNTEAFF. CDR3 DNA: TGCGCCAGCAGCTTAAGGAGCATGAACACTGAAGCTTTCTTT.

The J gene is TRBJ2-7, the V gene TRBV30; the D gene is possibly TRBD1 (6 bases). V lost 1 base and J lost 2, with 12 bases in between. The germline CDR1 and CDR2 sequences are GTSNPN and SVGIG (reference sequence). This CDR3 contains 14 residues. CDR3 bases: TGTGCCTGGAGTGAGGGGGTTGGTACCTACGAGCAGTACTTC. Translation: CAWSEGVGTYEQYF.

As DNA, the CDR3 is TGCGCCAGCAGCCAAGATAGTCTAAGGGGGCCCTACGAGCAGTACTTC. Translation: CASSQDSLRGPYEQYF. The V and J genes are TRBV4-3 and TRBJ2-7; 7 bases map to TRBD1. The CDR3 totals 16 residues. The trim removed 0 bases at V and 2 bases at J, leaving 7 bases unmatched. Germline V CDR1 and CDR2: LGHNA, YSLEER.

This clone was counted once. The chain recombines TRBV4-3 with TRBJ1-3; D may be TRBD1 (5 bases). Per the germline V gene, CDR1 is LGHNA and CDR2 is YSLEER. The CDR3 has 15 amino acids. V was shortened by 0 bases and J by 0 bases, with 6 bases between the two germline ends. CDR3 nucleotide sequence: TGCGCCAGCAGCCAAGATAGGGGCTCTGGAAACACCATATATTTT. Amino acid sequence: CASSQDRGSGNTIYF.

The rearrangement uses TRBV5-1 and TRBJ2-1, with a weak D call TRBD1 (7 bases). The CDR3 consists of 14 residues. Trimming took 4 bases from V and 6 from J, leaving 14 bases between them. From germline, CDR1 is SGHRS and CDR2 YFSETQ. The CDR3 nucleotides read TGCGCCAGCAGCGCAGCAGGGGGGACCAATGAGCAGTTCTTC. Its protein product is CASSAAGGTNEQFF.

This sequence joins TRBV7-2 and TRBJ1-6; TRBD1 aligns across 7 bases. The V and J ends lost 4 bases and 9 bases, in that order; junction bases with no gene match: 6. The CDR3 is made up of 14 amino acids. Germline CDR1 reads SGHTA; CDR2 reads FQGNSA. DNA of the CDR3: TGTGCCAGCAGCTCGACAGGGCCTAGTTCACCCCTCCACTTT. Residues: CASSSTGPSSPLHF.

The genes are TRBV5-4 and TRBJ2-7; 8 bases map to TRBD2. Germline V gene sequence: CDR1 SGHNT, CDR2 YYREEE (reference sequence). V shed 3 bases, J shed 3 bases, and the junction held 2 bases outside the gene matches. The CDR3 is made up of 13 amino acids. Here the CDR3 DNA reads TGTGCCAGCAGCTCCAGCGGGAGCTACGAGCAGTACTTC. This encodes CASSSSGSYEQYF.

This clone qualifies as medium-sized. V and J are TRBV27 and TRBJ1-2; 10 nucleotides agree with TRBD1. Germline values: CDR1 MNHEY, CDR2 SMNVEV (reference sequence). The length of the CDR3 is 16 residues. The V and J ends lost 1 base and 8 bases, in that order; junction bases with no gene match: 10. CDR3 amino acids: CASSLWQTGTGEGYTF. The CDR3 DNA is TGTGCCAGCAGTTTATGGCAAACCGGGACAGGGGAAGGCTACACCTTC.

This clone is a singleton in its sample. The rearrangement joins TRBV5-4 to TRBJ1-1; possibly TRBD1 for D (6 bases). Trimming took 2 bases from V and 4 from J, leaving 12 bases between them. Germline V CDR1 and CDR2: SGHNT, YYREEE (reference sequence). The CDR3 runs to 14 residues. CDR3 nucleotide sequence: TGTGCCAGCAGCTTATATTCAGGGGTCACTGAAGCTTTCTTT. The encoded protein is CASSLYSGVTEAFF.

The chain uses TRBV29-1 and TRBJ1-4, with D unclear. The V end was cut by 0 bases, the J end by 11 bases, with 19 bases between. The CDR3 is made up of 15 amino acids. Germline CDR1 and CDR2: SQVTM and ANQGSEA. CDR3 in DNA: TGCAGCGTTGAAGAGCGGGCAGCCCGGCCGGGGAAACTGTTTTTT. Encoded protein: CSVEERAARPGKLFF.

This sequence joins TRBV9 and TRBJ1-4; 7 bases agree with TRBD1. CDR1 SGDLS and CDR2 YYNGEE come from the germline V gene. The CDR3 runs to 16 residues. V gave up 3 bases and J gave up 5 bases; unmatched junction bases: 10. DNA for the CDR3: TGTGCCAGCAGCGGGTCAGACAGGGCGGTGAATGAAAAACTGTTTTTT. As protein: CASSGSDRAVNEKLFF.

CDR3 DNA: TGTGCCAGCAGCTTAGACAGGGCCCAAGAGACCCAGTACTTC. Its translation: CASSLDRAQETQYF. This sequence joins TRBV11-2 and TRBJ2-5; D possibly corresponds to TRBD1 (5 bases). The V gene lost 0 bases and the J gene lost 1 base, with 6 bases spanning the gap. Per the germline V gene, CDR1 is SGHAT and CDR2 is FQNNGV. There are 14 residues in the CDR3.

V gene TRBV6-1 combines with J gene TRBJ2-3; the match to TRBD1 covers 9 bases. J lost 4 bases, V lost 6 bases, and 8 bases had no gene match. This CDR3 has 15 residues. The germline CDR1 and CDR2 sequences are MNHNS and SASEGT. Written as DNA, the CDR3 is TGTGCCAGCAGGACCGGGACAGGGTACCCAGATACGCAGTATTTT. Amino acid sequence: CASRTGTGYPDTQYF.

The J gene is TRBJ1-4, the V gene TRBV7-6; a weak D match, TRBD1 (6 bases). The germline V gene has CDR1 SGHVS and CDR2 FNYEAQ. The CDR3 consists of 15 residues. Trimming took off 5 bases at V and 8 bases at J, with 18 bases between the two ends. CDR3 DNA sequence: TGTGCCAGCAGCAGTGGGAGGGACATGAACGAAAAACTGTTTTTT. Its protein product is CASSSGRDMNEKLFF. The full variable domain, completed using reference TRBV7-6 and TRBJ1-4, is GAGVSQSPRYKVTKRGQDVALRCDPISGHVSLYWYRQALGQGPEFLTYFNYEAQQDKSGLPNDRFSAERPEGSISTLTIQRTEQRDSAMYRCASSSGRDMNEKLFFGSGTQLSVL.

The J gene is TRBJ2-3, the V gene TRBV6-4; 8 nucleotides line up with TRBD1. CDR1 is MRHNA and CDR2 is SNTAGT in the germline V gene. V lost 6 bases, J lost 2 bases, and 4 bases stayed unmatched. The CDR3 spans 14 residues. CDR3 loop: CASSPDRDTDTQYF. The CDR3 nucleotides are TGTGCCAGCAGCCCGGACAGGGACACAGATACGCAGTATTTT.

The chain is built from TRBV19 and TRBJ2-1; 7 bases agree with TRBD1. From germline, CDR1 is LNHDA and CDR2 SQIVND (reference sequence). This CDR3 region has 13 residues. Written as DNA, the CDR3 is TGTGCGACTTCTGAGGACAGGTACAATGAGCAGTTCTTC. Amino acid sequence: CATSEDRYNEQFF.

This clone showed up just once. The chain carries TRBV5-1 and TRBJ1-2; 7 bases are a match to TRBD1. Germline values: CDR1 SGHRS, CDR2 YFSETQ. The CDR3 runs 17 residues. Trimming cost V 0 bases and J 4 bases; bases outside gene matches: 12. DNA for the CDR3: TGCGCCAGCAGCTTGGGTCCCGGACAGGACAACCTCTATGGCTACACCTTC. It codes for CASSLGPGQDNLYGYTF.

This chain links TRBV7-8 with TRBJ2-1, with TRBD2 as a possible D gene (7 bases). Trimming cost V 5 bases and J 0 bases, with 14 bases left between them. There are 16 residues in the CDR3. Per the germline V gene, CDR1 is SGHVS and CDR2 is FQNEAQ. The CDR3, as DNA: TGTGCCAGCAGCCTCGCCCGGGGGGCCTCCTACAATGAGCAGTTCTTC. This translates into CASSLARGASYNEQFF. Supplemented by reference TRBV7-8 and TRBJ2-1, the full variable domain reads GAGVSQSPRYKVAKRGQDVALRCDPISGHVSLFWYQQALGQGPEFLTYFQNEAQLDKSGLPSDRFFAERPEGSVSTLKIQRTQQEDSAVYLCASSLARGASYNEQFFGPGTRLTVL.

On this clone itself: The identical CDR3 is also encoded by other nucleotide sequences in the sample. The rearrangement links TRBV7-3 to TRBJ2-7; 10 bases are a match to TRBD2. The V and J ends lost 4 bases and 0 bases, in that order; junction bases with no gene match: 3. The CDR3 extends over 15 amino acids. Germline V gene data show CDR1 as SGHTA and CDR2 as FQGTGA. The CDR3 region is CASSYSGGPSYEQYF. CDR3 bases: TGTGCCAGCAGCTATAGCGGGGGGCCCTCCTACGAGCAGTACTTC.

The chain joins TRBV27 to TRBJ1-4; D unclear. This CDR3 has 15 residues. V lost 2 bases, J lost 3 bases, and 10 bases lay in between. Germline V gene sequence: CDR1 MNHEY, CDR2 SMNVEV (reference sequence). The CDR3 DNA reads as TGTGCCAGCAGTTTAAATCCAGTCGCTAATGAAAAACTGTTTTTT. This sequence encodes CASSLNPVANEKLFF.

The chain joins TRBV5-5 to TRBJ1-1; 9 bases agree with TRBD1. The J segment lost 0 bases and the V segment lost 4 bases, leaving 4 bases of the junction unmatched. Germline assignment: CDR1 SGHKS and CDR2 YYEKEE (reference sequence). The CDR3 length is 15 residues. The CDR3 bases are TGTGCCAGCAGCATCCGGGACAGGGTGAACACTGAAGCTTTCTTT. Protein sequence: CASSIRDRVNTEAFF.

The gene calls are TRBV6-6 and TRBJ1-2; the D gene is possibly TRBD1 (5 bases). Germline V lookup: CDR1 MNHNY, CDR2 SVGAGI (reference sequence). Trimming removed 5 bases from V and 2 bases from J, with 12 bases in between. The CDR3 runs 14 residues. The CDR3 reads CASSAGRTNYGYTF. The CDR3 DNA is TGTGCCAGCAGTGCGGGGCGGACGAACTATGGCTACACCTTC.

The chain is built from TRBV25-1 and TRBJ1-1; D gene ambiguous. V shed 6 bases and J shed 1 base, with 6 bases lying between them. CDR3 length equals 12 residues. Germline V CDR1 and CDR2: MGHDK, SYGVNS. In DNA, the CDR3 is TGTGCCAGCAGCATCAAGAACACTGAAGCTTTCTTT. Translated: CASSIKNTEAFF.

CDR3 protein: CASSQDRRAGAQETQYF. DNA of the CDR3: TGCGCCAGCAGCCAAGATCGGAGGGCGGGGGCGCAAGAGACCCAGTACTTC. The gene calls are TRBV4-1 and TRBJ2-5; D may be TRBD2 (7 bases). This CDR3 region has 17 residues. Germline V gives CDR1 MGHRA, CDR2 YSYEKL. V gave up 0 bases and J gave up 2 bases, with 16 bases separating them.

V and J are TRBV5-1 and TRBJ2-7; D call uncertain. The CDR3 runs to 15 residues. Germline loops: CDR1 SGHRS, CDR2 YFSETQ. V was cut by 1 base and J by 3 bases, with 14 bases left in between. CDR3 region: CASSLTVRLNYEQYF. The CDR3 bases are TGCGCCAGCAGCTTGACCGTGAGATTAAACTACGAGCAGTACTTC.

This chain connects TRBV29-1 to TRBJ2-5; D is unresolved. The CDR3 extends over 13 amino acids. V was cut by 4 bases and J by 5 bases, with 14 bases left in between. Germline assignment: CDR1 SQVTM and CDR2 ANQGSEA. This CDR3 reads CSVGDREWETQYF. The CDR3 coding sequence is TGCAGCGTTGGAGACCGCGAATGGGAGACCCAGTACTTC.

The V call is TRBV29-1, the J call TRBJ2-2; no reliable D call. V was shortened by 5 bases and J by 3 bases, with 4 bases between the two germline ends. The CDR3 length is 11 residues. Per germline, CDR1 SQVTM and CDR2 ANQGSEA. The CDR3 DNA sequence: TGCAGCGTTTTAGACACCGGGGAGCTGTTTTTT. Encoded protein: CSVLDTGELFF.

The chain couples TRBV28 to TRBJ2-7; 7 nucleotides align to TRBD2. The CDR3 runs 19 residues. Germline V lookup: CDR1 MDHEN, CDR2 SYDVKM. Losses at the gene ends were 6 bases for V and 0 bases for J; bases not matched to a gene: 20. The CDR3 spells CASSPSITGRTESSYEQYF. DNA for the CDR3: TGTGCCAGCAGCCCGTCCATTACCGGGAGGACGGAAAGCTCCTACGAGCAGTACTTC.

The gene calls are TRBV7-6 and TRBJ1-2, with D possibly being TRBD1 (5 bases). There are 14 residues in the CDR3. V was pared by 1 base and J by 1 base, with 7 bases between. Germline lookup yields CDR1 SGHVS and CDR2 FNYEAQ. CDR3 coding DNA: TGTGCCAGCAGCTTAGGACAGAATAACTATGGCTACACCTTC. It specifies CASSLGQNNYGYTF.

The chain is built from TRBV27 and TRBJ1-1, with unresolved D. The CDR3 covers 14 residues. Trimming left V 1 base short and J 4 bases short, with 10 bases between. Germline values: CDR1 MNHEY, CDR2 SMNVEV (reference sequence). The chain's CDR3 is CASSLWAKGTEAFF. CDR3 DNA: TGTGCCAGCAGTTTATGGGCAAAAGGCACTGAAGCTTTCTTT.